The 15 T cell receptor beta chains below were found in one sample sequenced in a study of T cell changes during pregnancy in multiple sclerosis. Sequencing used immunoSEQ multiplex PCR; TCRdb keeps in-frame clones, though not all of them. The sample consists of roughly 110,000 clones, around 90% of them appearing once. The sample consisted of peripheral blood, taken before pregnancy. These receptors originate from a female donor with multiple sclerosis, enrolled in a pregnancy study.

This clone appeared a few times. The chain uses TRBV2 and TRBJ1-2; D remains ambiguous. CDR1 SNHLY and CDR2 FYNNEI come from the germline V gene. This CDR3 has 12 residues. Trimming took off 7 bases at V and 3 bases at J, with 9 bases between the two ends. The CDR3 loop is CASTDGDYGYTF. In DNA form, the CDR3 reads TGTGCCAGCACTGACGGGGACTATGGCTACACCTTC.

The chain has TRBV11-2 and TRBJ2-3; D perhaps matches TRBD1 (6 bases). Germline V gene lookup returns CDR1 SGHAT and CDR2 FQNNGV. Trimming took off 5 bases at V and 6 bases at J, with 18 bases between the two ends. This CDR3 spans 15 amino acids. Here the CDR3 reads CASSLQGPEMDTQYF. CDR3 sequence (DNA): TGTGCCAGCAGCCTTCAGGGGCCCGAGATGGATACGCAGTATTTT.

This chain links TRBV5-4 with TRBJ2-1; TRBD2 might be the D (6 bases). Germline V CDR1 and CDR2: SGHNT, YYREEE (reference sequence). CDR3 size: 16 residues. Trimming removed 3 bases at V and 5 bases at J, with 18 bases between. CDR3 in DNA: TGTGCCAGCAGCTCCGTCCACGGGAGCCCCGACAATGAGCAGTTCTTC. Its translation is CASSSVHGSPDNEQFF.

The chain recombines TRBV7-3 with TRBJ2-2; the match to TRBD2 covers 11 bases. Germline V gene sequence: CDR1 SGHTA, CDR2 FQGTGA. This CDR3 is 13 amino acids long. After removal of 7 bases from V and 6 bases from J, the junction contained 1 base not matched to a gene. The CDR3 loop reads CASKLAGAGELFF. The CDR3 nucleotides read TGTGCCAGCAAACTAGCGGGAGCCGGGGAGCTGTTTTTT.

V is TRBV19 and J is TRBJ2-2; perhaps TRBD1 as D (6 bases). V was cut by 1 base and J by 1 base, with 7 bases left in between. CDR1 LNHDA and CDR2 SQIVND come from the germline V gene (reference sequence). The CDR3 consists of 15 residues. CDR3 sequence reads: CASSIGQENTGELFF. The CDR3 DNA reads TGTGCCAGTAGTATAGGACAGGAGAACACCGGGGAGCTGTTTTTT.

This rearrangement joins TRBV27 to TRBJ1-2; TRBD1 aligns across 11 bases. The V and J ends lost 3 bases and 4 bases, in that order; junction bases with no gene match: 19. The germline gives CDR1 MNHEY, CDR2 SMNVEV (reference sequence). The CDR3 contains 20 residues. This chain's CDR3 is CASSFLTLGGQGVHGYGYTF. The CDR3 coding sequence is TGTGCCAGCAGTTTCCTTACATTGGGGGGACAGGGGGTGCACGGCTATGGCTACACCTTC.

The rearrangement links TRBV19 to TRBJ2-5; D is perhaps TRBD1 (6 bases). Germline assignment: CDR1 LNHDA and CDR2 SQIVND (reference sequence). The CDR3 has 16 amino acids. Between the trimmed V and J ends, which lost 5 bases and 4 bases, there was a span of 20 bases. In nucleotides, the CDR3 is TGTGCCAGTAGTCCTACCCCGGACAGCACCCGAGAGACCCAGTACTTC. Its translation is CASSPTPDSTRETQYF.

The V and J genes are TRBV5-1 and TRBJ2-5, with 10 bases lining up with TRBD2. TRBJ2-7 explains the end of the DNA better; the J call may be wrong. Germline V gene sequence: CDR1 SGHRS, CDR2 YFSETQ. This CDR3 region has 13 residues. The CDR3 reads CASRLAGGGEQYF. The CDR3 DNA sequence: TGCGCCAGCAGGTTAGCGGGGGGTGGCGAGCAGTACTTC.

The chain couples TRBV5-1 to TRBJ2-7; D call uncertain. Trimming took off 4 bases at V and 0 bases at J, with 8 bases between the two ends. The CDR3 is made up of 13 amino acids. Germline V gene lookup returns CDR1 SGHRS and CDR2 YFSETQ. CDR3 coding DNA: TGCGCCAGCAGCGCGGTAGCCTCCTACGAGCAGTACTTC. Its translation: CASSAVASYEQYF.

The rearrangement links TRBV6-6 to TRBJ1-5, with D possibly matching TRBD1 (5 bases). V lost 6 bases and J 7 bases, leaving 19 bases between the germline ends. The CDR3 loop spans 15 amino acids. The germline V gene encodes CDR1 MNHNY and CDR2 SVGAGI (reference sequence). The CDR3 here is CASSLTSGGGQPQHF. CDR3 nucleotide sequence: TGTGCCAGCAGCCTTACCAGTGGGGGAGGGCAGCCCCAGCATTTT.

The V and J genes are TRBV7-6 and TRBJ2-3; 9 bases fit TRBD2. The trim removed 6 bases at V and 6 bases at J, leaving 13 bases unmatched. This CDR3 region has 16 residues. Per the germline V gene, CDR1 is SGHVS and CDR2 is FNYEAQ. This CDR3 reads CASRKIAGAPPDTQYF. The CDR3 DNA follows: TGTGCCAGCAGAAAGATAGCGGGGGCCCCCCCCGATACGCAGTATTTT.

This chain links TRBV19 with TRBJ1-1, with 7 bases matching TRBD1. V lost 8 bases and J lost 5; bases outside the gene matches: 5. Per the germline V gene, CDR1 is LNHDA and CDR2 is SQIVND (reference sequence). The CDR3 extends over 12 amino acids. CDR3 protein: CASLQGNTEAFF. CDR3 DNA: TGTGCCAGTTTACAGGGGAATACTGAAGCTTTCTTT.

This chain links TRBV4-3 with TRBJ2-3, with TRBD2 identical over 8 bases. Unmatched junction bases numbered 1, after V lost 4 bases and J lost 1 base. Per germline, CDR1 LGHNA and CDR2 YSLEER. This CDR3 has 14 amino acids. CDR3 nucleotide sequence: TGCGCCAGCAGCCCGCGGGGGGGCACAGATACGCAGTATTTT. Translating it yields CASSPRGGTDTQYF.

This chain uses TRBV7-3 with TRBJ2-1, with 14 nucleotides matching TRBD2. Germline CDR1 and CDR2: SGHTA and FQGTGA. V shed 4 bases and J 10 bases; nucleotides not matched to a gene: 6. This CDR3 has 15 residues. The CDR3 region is CASSSGTSGSDEQFF. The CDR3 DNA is TGTGCCAGCAGCTCGGGGACTAGCGGGAGTGACGAGCAGTTCTTC.

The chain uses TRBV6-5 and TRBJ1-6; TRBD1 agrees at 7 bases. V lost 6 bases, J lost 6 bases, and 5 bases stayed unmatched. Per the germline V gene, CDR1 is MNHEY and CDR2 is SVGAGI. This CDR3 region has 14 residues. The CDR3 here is CASRDGTVNSPLHF. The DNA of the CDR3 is TGTGCCAGCAGGGACGGGACAGTTAATTCACCCCTCCACTTT.